These 2 T cell receptor beta chains were sequenced from one sample in a study of monozygotic twins with inflammatory bowel disease. TCRdb reworked the 5' RACE reads into one entry per CDR3 protein, no DNA. This sample contains just over 300,000 distinct CDR3 sequences. The specimen was blood. Receptor source: a human donor with ulcerative colitis or Crohn's disease, or a healthy co-twin of an affected twin (not recorded which).

The CDR3 loop is CAISESTYEQYF. J is TRBJ2-7 and V is TRBV10-3. Germline CDR1 and CDR2: ENHRY and SYGVKD. This CDR3 spans 12 amino acids.

This CDR3 is CSARDINRDMLGQYF. This chain connects TRBV20-1 to TRBJ2-7; TCRdb indicates TRBD1, and absent DNA this call remains unverified. CDR1 is DFQATT and CDR2 is SNEGSKA in the germline V gene (reference sequence). The CDR3 extends over 15 amino acids.